The present entry profiles one T cell receptor (beta chain) with its context. The sample originates from a study of blood T cell repertoires in COVID-19. Study overall: The cDNA or gDNA used as material had been derived from T cells, B-cell-depleted T cells, or PBMCs.

The CDR3 runs to 15 residues. V gave up 5 bases and J gave up 0 bases, with 14 bases separating them. The V gene's germline CDR1 is SGHAT and CDR2 FQNNGV. The data were produced by immunoSEQ multiplex PCR, yet TCRdb's version contains in-frame clones alone and is incomplete. The sample has some 200,000 clones; around 80% are singletons. Sequenced material: peripheral blood. This TCR was recovered from a woman aged 70 to 79 with acute or convalescent COVID-19. The gene calls are TRBV11-2 and TRBJ2-7, with D perhaps TRBD2 (6 bases). The CDR3 bases are TGTGCCAGCAGCCCCGGCCCCGGGGGCTCCTACGAGCAGTACTTC. This translates into CASSPGPGGSYEQYF.